This passage covers 28 T cell receptor beta chains from one sample sequenced in a study of CD8 T cells in ankylosing spondylitis. TCRdb processed the 5' RACE reads anew with MiXCR; each CDR3 protein has one entry. The data contain approximately 28,000 distinct CDR3 sequences, 7.9% of them singletons. Sequencing was performed on blood. The receptors derive from a male donor with ankylosing spondylitis or in good health (not recorded which).

This sequence joins TRBV28 and TRBJ2-5, with no clear D. This CDR3 is 12 amino acids long. Germline lookup yields CDR1 MDHEN and CDR2 SYDVKM. The V end lost 3 bases, the J end lost 5 bases, and 7 bases lay between the germline ends. DNA of the CDR3: TGTGCCAGCAGTTTCGGGCAGGAGACCCAGTACTTC. This encodes CASSFGQETQYF.

This clonotype came up a few times. V is TRBV20-1 and J is TRBJ2-2; D is perhaps TRBD1 (6 bases). Between the trimmed V and J ends, which lost 7 bases and 1 base, there was a span of 16 bases. The CDR3 is 15 amino acids. Germline V CDR1 and CDR2: DFQATT, SNEGSKA (reference sequence). Here the CDR3 reads CSDRVTGQNTGELFF. In DNA form, the CDR3 reads TGCAGTGACAGGGTTACGGGGCAGAACACCGGGGAGCTGTTTTTT.

The chain joins TRBV29-1 to TRBJ2-2, with 8 bases lining up with TRBD1. Germline loops: CDR1 SQVTM, CDR2 ANQGSEA. This CDR3 has 14 residues. The trim removed 4 bases at V and 4 bases at J, leaving 5 bases unmatched. The CDR3 bases are TGCAGCGTTGGGACAGGGAGAAGCACCGGGGAGCTGTTTTTT. Protein: CSVGTGRSTGELFF.

Many counts were recorded for this clonotype. V is TRBV20-1 and J is TRBJ1-4; D may be TRBD1 (6 bases). Trimming took 3 bases from V and 4 from J, leaving 12 bases between them. Germline CDR1 is DFQATT and CDR2 is SNEGSKA (reference sequence). This CDR3 is 14 amino acids long. CDR3 nucleotides: TGCAGTGCTAGTAGCGGACAGATTAATGAAAAACTGTTTTTT. Protein sequence: CSASSGQINEKLFF.

The CDR3 here is CAWRDGKDTGELFF. The DNA for the CDR3 is TGTGCCTGGAGAGACGGGAAGGACACCGGGGAGCTGTTTTTT. This chain links TRBV30 with TRBJ2-2, with D perhaps matching TRBD2 (5 bases). V dropped 3 bases and J dropped 3 bases, with 11 bases sitting between them. The CDR3 length is 14 residues. The germline CDR1 and CDR2 sequences are GTSNPN and SVGIG (reference sequence).

In regard to this clonotype: This could be a read error, since a much larger clone is one nucleotide away. The J gene is TRBJ1-4, the V gene TRBV4-1; D remains ambiguous. CDR1 is MGHRA, CDR2 YSYEKL, per germline. Between the trimmed V and J ends, which lost 3 bases and 6 bases, there was a span of 17 bases. This CDR3 has 16 amino acids. CDR3 coding DNA: TGCGCCAGCAGCCAGCCAGGATTCGGGAGTGATGAAAAACTGTTTTTT. It specifies CASSQPGFGSDEKLFF.

The CDR3 sequence: CSVEDQVADTREYF. In nucleotides, the CDR3 is TGCAGCGTTGAAGATCAGGTGGCTGACACCCGGGAGTACTTC. The chain uses TRBV29-1 and TRBJ2-5; D uncertain. The CDR3 is 14 amino acids. Germline CDR1 and CDR2: SQVTM and ANQGSEA. V was shortened by 0 bases and J by 12 bases, with 20 bases between the two germline ends.

In nucleotides, the CDR3 is TGTGCCAGCAGTTACCCCGGGACTAGCGGAATTAACACCGGGGAGCTGTTTTTT. It codes for CASSYPGTSGINTGELFF. This chain joins TRBV6-2 or TRBV6-3 and TRBJ2-2; TRBD2 aligns across 11 bases. This CDR3 region has 18 residues. With V trimmed by 2 bases and J by 2 bases, 7 bases remained unmatched. Germline CDR1 and CDR2: MNHEY and SVGEGT.

The chain carries TRBV12-3 or TRBV12-4 and TRBJ1-4; D gene unclear. V was clipped by 3 bases and J by 7 bases, with 12 bases between them. The CDR3 spans 14 residues. CDR3 in amino acids: CASSLVGLGEKLFF. The CDR3 coding sequence is TGTGCCAGCAGTTTGGTTGGCCTGGGTGAAAAACTGTTTTTT.

This clonotype was counted only a few times. The chain joins TRBV7-9 to TRBJ2-2; D uncertain. The germline V gene encodes CDR1 SEHNR and CDR2 FQNEAQ (reference sequence). This CDR3 contains 15 residues. Trimming shortened V by 6 bases and J by 1 base, and 12 bases separated the two germline ends. As DNA, the CDR3 is TGTGCCAGCAGGTACGAACGGATGAACACCGGGGAGCTGTTTTTT. This encodes CASRYERMNTGELFF.

This clonotype was detected many times. The chain links TRBV20-1 to TRBJ2-3, with D unclear. With 3 bases removed from V and 7 bases from J, the gap between germline ends came to 8 bases. The CDR3 extends over 11 amino acids. Per the germline V gene, CDR1 is DFQATT and CDR2 is SNEGSKA (reference sequence). CDR3 DNA: TGCAGTGCTAGGAGTCGACATACGCAGTATTTT. Protein: CSARSRHTQYF.

This clonotype has a handful of counts. This chain links TRBV24-1 with TRBJ2-1; D is unclear. This CDR3 comprises 11 residues. Germline loops: CDR1 KGHDR, CDR2 SFDVKD. Trimming pared 4 bases from V and 10 bases from J, leaving 7 bases between. Written as DNA, the CDR3 is TGTGCCACCAGTGAGCGCACGGAGCAGTTCTTC. Its translation: CATSERTEQFF.

The J gene is TRBJ2-3, the V gene TRBV7-9, with TRBD2 as a possible D gene (6 bases). With 5 bases removed from V and 6 bases from J, the gap between germline ends came to 15 bases. The CDR3 sequence is 14 residues long. Germline CDR1 is SEHNR and CDR2 is FQNEAQ (reference sequence). DNA of the CDR3: TGTGCCAGCAGCCCGGCGTTGGGGACTGATACGCAGTATTTT. Translating gives CASSPALGTDTQYF.

In its sample, this clonotype was seen a few times. The CDR3 DNA reads TGTGCCAGCAGCACCGTTACAGGGAGGTCCTACAATGAGCAGTTCTTC. This sequence encodes CASSTVTGRSYNEQFF. The V gene is TRBV28, the J gene TRBJ2-1, with D perhaps being TRBD1 or TRBD2 (6 bases each). The V gene lost 6 bases and the J gene lost 1 base, with 16 bases spanning the gap. CDR1 and CDR2 (germline): MDHEN, SYDVKM. This CDR3 is built from 16 residues.

This clonotype showed up just a few times. The chain has TRBV4-3 and TRBJ2-1, with 10 bases identical to TRBD2. V trimming: 0 bases; J trimming: 7 bases; junction bases outside the gene matches: 12. The CDR3 is 18 amino acids. Germline loops: CDR1 LGHNA, CDR2 YSLEER. The CDR3: CASSQEALAGGQWNEQFF. For the CDR3, the DNA is TGCGCCAGCAGCCAAGAGGCGTTAGCGGGGGGCCAGTGGAATGAGCAGTTCTTC.

In its sample, this clonotype was seen many times. The chain carries TRBV20-1 and TRBJ2-2; 7 nucleotides line up with TRBD1. This CDR3 has 16 residues. CDR1 and CDR2 (germline): DFQATT, SNEGSKA (reference sequence). The V segment lost 5 bases and the J segment 4 bases; nucleotides outside the gene matches: 13. DNA for the CDR3: TGCAGTGCTTGGACCAAAGGGGGCGCGGGCACCGGGGAGCTGTTTTTT. Protein: CSAWTKGGAGTGELFF.

This clonotype is categorized as medium-sized. V usage is TRBV28 and J usage is TRBJ2-7, with 8 bases lining up with TRBD1. CDR3 size: 16 residues. CDR1 is MDHEN and CDR2 is SYDVKM in the germline V gene. V shed 4 bases and J 1 base; nucleotides not matched to a gene: 9. DNA for the CDR3: TGTGCCAGCAGTTCCGTAACCGGGACAGGTTCCTACGAGCAGTACTTC. Translated, it gives CASSSVTGTGSYEQYF.

This clonotype was observed a handful of times. This chain connects TRBV6-2 or TRBV6-3 to TRBJ1-2; D is unclear. V lost 5 bases and J 2 bases, leaving 12 bases between the germline ends. The CDR3 length is 14 residues. Germline loops: CDR1 MNHEY, CDR2 SVGEGT. The CDR3 DNA reads TGTGCCAGCAGTAAGGGCCTAGCGAACTATGGCTACACCTTC. Amino acid sequence: CASSKGLANYGYTF.

The genes are TRBV24-1 and TRBJ2-1; D remains unclear. V lost 2 bases and J 9 bases, leaving 13 bases between the germline ends. CDR3 length equals 14 residues. Per germline, CDR1 KGHDR and CDR2 SFDVKD. This CDR3 reads CATSDSPPSREQFF. The CDR3 DNA reads as TGTGCCACCAGTGATTCCCCGCCCTCCCGTGAGCAGTTCTTC.

This clonotype was detected many times. V and J are TRBV25-1 and TRBJ2-5, with a tentative D call TRBD2 (6 bases). The CDR3 has 15 amino acids. The germline gives CDR1 MGHDK, CDR2 SYGVNS. V shed 2 bases and J shed 5 bases, with 15 bases lying between them. CDR3 amino acids: CASSEPTVGRETQYF. The CDR3 DNA follows: TGTGCCAGCAGTGAACCGACAGTGGGGAGGGAGACCCAGTACTTC.

The chain has TRBV20-1 and TRBJ2-3; D is unclear. Germline V gives CDR1 DFQATT, CDR2 SNEGSKA (reference sequence). V was pared by 7 bases and J by 0 bases, with 5 bases between. The CDR3 is 11 amino acids. The CDR3 reads CSVGSTDTQYF. In DNA form, the CDR3 reads TGCAGTGTGGGTAGCACAGATACGCAGTATTTT.

This clonotype has at least ten counts. The chain employs TRBV5-1 and TRBJ2-7; TRBD2 might be the D (6 bases). This CDR3 region has 15 residues. In germline, CDR1 is SGHRS, CDR2 YFSETQ. Trimming removed 4 bases at V and 0 bases at J, with 14 bases between. CDR3 loop: CASSPSGGSSYEQYV. CDR3 in DNA: TGCGCCAGCAGCCCCAGTGGAGGGAGCTCCTACGAGCAGTACGTC.

This chain joins TRBV6-2 or TRBV6-3 and TRBJ2-1, with TRBD2 matching 8 bases. CDR1 MNHEY and CDR2 SVGEGT come from the germline V gene. Trimming took 0 bases from V and 8 from J; bases not matched to a gene: 12. The CDR3 totals 17 residues. The CDR3 DNA follows: TGTGCCAGCAGTTACTCCCGCGGGGGGATGGAGGTCGATGAGCAGTTCTTC. It is translated as CASSYSRGGMEVDEQFF.

In DNA form, the CDR3 reads TGCAGCGCTAGGGGGGGGTCCAGAGGAACTGAAGCTTTCTTT. This gives the protein CSARGGSRGTEAFF. J is TRBJ1-1 and V is TRBV29-1, with a tentative D call TRBD1 (6 bases). The CDR3 spans 14 residues. V was shortened by 7 bases and J by 5 bases, with 20 bases between the two germline ends. Germline V gives CDR1 SQVTM, CDR2 ANQGSEA. Complete variable domain (other parts from reference TRBV29-1 and TRBJ1-1): SAVISQKPSRDICQRGTSLTIQCQVDSQVTMMFWYRQQPGQSLTLIATANQGSEATYESGFVIDKFPISRPNLTFSTLTVSNMSPEDSSIYLCSARGGSRGTEAFFGQGTRLTVV.

The V call is TRBV6-2 or TRBV6-3, the J call TRBJ2-1; TRBD1 agrees at 7 bases. The length of the CDR3 is 17 residues. Germline V gene data show CDR1 as MNHEY and CDR2 as SVGEGT. Trimming cost V 6 bases and J 0 bases; bases outside gene matches: 11. CDR3 DNA: TGTGCCAGCAGCCCGACAGGGACCTTGAGCTCCTACAATGAGCAGTTCTTC. Translating it yields CASSPTGTLSSYNEQFF.

This chain uses TRBV20-1 with TRBJ2-1, with D unclear. This CDR3 is 15 amino acids long. Germline loops: CDR1 DFQATT, CDR2 SNEGSKA (reference sequence). The germline V and J ends were trimmed by 6 bases and 0 bases, with 15 bases remaining between them. The CDR3 DNA reads as TGCAGTGCAACCCCTGCGGAGCGCTCCTACAATGAGCAGTTCTTC. Protein product: CSATPAERSYNEQFF.

The chain employs TRBV6-6 and TRBJ1-5; 12 bases map to TRBD1. The germline CDR1 and CDR2 sequences are MNHNY and SVGAGI (reference sequence). V gave up 0 bases and J gave up 4 bases; unmatched junction bases: 1. The CDR3 covers 16 residues. This CDR3 reads CASSYSGQGANQPQHF. DNA of the CDR3: TGTGCCAGCAGTTACTCGGGACAGGGGGCTAATCAGCCCCAGCATTTT.

The table lists this clonotype with many counts. The CDR3 DNA is TGTGCCAGCAGCCAAGGACTGGACCCTAACACCGGGGAGCTGTTTTTT. Protein product: CASSQGLDPNTGELFF. The V and J genes are TRBV4-2 and TRBJ2-2; D is uncertain. The germline gives CDR1 LGHNA, CDR2 YNFKEQ. CDR3 length: 16 residues. V was pared by 1 base and J by 2 bases, with 11 bases between.